This T cell receptor beta chain was identified during a study of cytotoxic CD8 clonotypes in ibrutinib-treated CLL. Genomic DNA in a quantity of 2 to 2.5 micrograms was derived from cryopreserved PBMCs for TCR beta libraries. The V end was cut by 7 bases, the J end by 5 bases, with 18 bases between. The length of the CDR3 is 14 residues. Germline V gene lookup returns CDR1 MNHEY and CDR2 SVGAGI. Repertoires were generated with immunoSEQ multiplex PCR, while TCRdb's copy carries only in-frame clones and drops some. The table records about 200,000 clones, about two thirds of them present only once. The sample consisted of PBMCs, taken after 24 months of ibrutinib treatment. This TCR derives from a human donor with chronic lymphocytic leukemia. The gene calls are TRBV6-5 and TRBJ2-7; D may correspond to TRBD1 or TRBD2 (5 bases each). The CDR3 DNA reads as TGTGCCAGCAACTCTGCCCCCGGGGCTGACGAGCAGTACTTC. It is translated as CASNSAPGADEQYF.